This T cell receptor beta chain was retrieved from a study of breast tumors, draining lymph nodes, adjacent tissues. Study-wide results and limits: Tumors had less TCR diversity than lymph nodes, more than nontumor tissue. The lymph node origin of tumor T cells was framed as consistent with a hypothesis, not demonstrated. Luminal-like breast cancer showed significantly greater tumor-nontumor repertoire similarity than basal-like breast cancer did. Most tumor T cells seemingly derive from lymph node, then expand in tumor.

The lymph nodes were axillary draining lymph nodes from breast cancer patients. This clonotype appeared a few times. Its antigen is currently unknown. One entry per CDR3 protein, called by TCRdb with MiXCR from the multiplex PCR reads. The sample contains approximately 200,000 distinct CDR3 sequences, roughly 31% of which appear only once. Sequenced input: axillary lymph node tissue. The sequence was collected from a female donor with breast cancer. Some clones in this sample may be carry-over from other donors' samples.

The CDR3 loop reads CASSPSPHTDTQYF. CDR3 nucleotide sequence: TGTGCCAGCTCCCCGTCTCCTCACACAGATACGCAGTATTTT. The chain joins TRBV6-6 to TRBJ2-3; D ambiguous. Germline V lookup: CDR1 MNHNY, CDR2 SVGAGI (reference sequence). The CDR3 contains 14 residues. Trimming removed 8 bases from V and 2 bases from J, with 14 bases in between.